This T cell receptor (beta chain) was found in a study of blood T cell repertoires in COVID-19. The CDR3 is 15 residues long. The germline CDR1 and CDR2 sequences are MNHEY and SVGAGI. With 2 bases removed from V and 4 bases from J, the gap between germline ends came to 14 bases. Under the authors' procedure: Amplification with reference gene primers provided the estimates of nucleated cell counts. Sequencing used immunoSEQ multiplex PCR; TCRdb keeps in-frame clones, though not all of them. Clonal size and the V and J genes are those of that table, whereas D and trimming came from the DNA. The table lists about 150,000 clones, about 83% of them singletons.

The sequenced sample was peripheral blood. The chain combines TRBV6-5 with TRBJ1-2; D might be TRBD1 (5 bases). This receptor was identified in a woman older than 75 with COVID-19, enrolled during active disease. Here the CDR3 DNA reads TGTGCCAGCAGTTACCACGGGGGAGGGAGCTATGGCTACACCTTC. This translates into CASSYHGGGSYGYTF.